Sequencing of this T cell receptor (beta chain) was carried out in a study of CD8 T cells in Susac syndrome. Random-hexamer reverse transcription was applied to about 0.5 to 1 ug RNA. One entry per CDR3 protein results from TCRdb running MiXCR on the immunoSEQ multiplex PCR reads. The sample records 150,000 to 200,000 distinct CDR3 sequences, less than 95% being singletons. Sample: CD4+ T cells from PBMCs. The source of this sequence is a human donor with multiple sclerosis.

CDR3 amino acids: CATSDSGLGASTDTQYF. CDR3 nucleotides: TGTGCCACCAGTGATTCCGGACTTGGGGCTAGCACAGATACGCAGTATTTT. The genes are TRBV24-1 and TRBJ2-3; possibly TRBD1 or TRBD2 for D (5 bases each). This CDR3 region has 17 residues. Germline-derived CDR1 and CDR2 are KGHDR and SFDVKD. Between the trimmed V and J ends, which lost 2 bases and 0 bases, there was a span of 14 bases.